Listed below are T cell receptor beta chains from one sample, sequenced in a study of blood T cell repertoires in COVID-19. Data came from immunoSEQ multiplex PCR; TCRdb stores just in-frame clones and leaves some out. The table shows around 140,000 clones, with around 89% occurring only once. Sequenced: peripheral blood. These receptors came from a man aged 55 to 70 with COVID-19, enrolled during active disease. Each CDR3 is given with its conserved first and last residue. D genes are given only for firm matches. The listing skips clone size in some rows; elsewhere it reads once, few, many or a size class.

J | D | size | V | CDR3 | DNA
TRBJ2-7 | . | . | TRBV3-1/TRBV3-2 | CARRDRRVESYEQYF | TGTGCCCGGAGAGACCGGAGGGTAGAGTCCTACGAGCAGTACTTC
TRBJ2-2 | . | . | TRBV4-3 | CASSQDRAVGTGELFF | TGCGCCAGCAGCCAAGACAGGGCGGTGGGCACCGGGGAGCTGTTTTTT
TRBJ2-7 | . | . | TRBV20-1 | CSAQADYEQYF | TGCAGTGCCCAGGCCGATTACGAGCAGTACTTC
TRBJ1-5 | . | . | TRBV24-1 | CATSDSLNQPQHF | TGTGCCACCAGTGATTCTTTAAATCAGCCCCAGCATTTT
TRBJ2-7 | TRBD1 | . | TRBV11-3 | CASSLGQTYEQYF | TGTGCCAGCAGCCTGGGACAGACTTACGAGCAGTACTTC
TRBJ1-1 | TRBD1 | . | TRBV5-1 | CASSLGQGRAEAFF | TGCGCCAGCAGCTTGGGACAGGGGAGGGCTGAAGCTTTCTTT
TRBJ2-7 | TRBD1 | . | TRBV19 | CASSPGTVVTLRTYEQYF | TGTGCCAGTAGTCCCGGGACAGTTGTCACCCTAAGAACCTACGAGCAGTACTTC
TRBJ1-5 | . | . | TRBV12-1 | CASSSGPDRGHQPQHF | TGTGCCAGCAGCTCGGGACCGGACAGGGGGCACCAGCCCCAGCATTTT
TRBJ2-7 | TRBD2 | . | TRBV6-2/TRBV6-3 | CASSYSRAGSSYEQYF | TGTGCCAGCAGTTACAGCAGAGCGGGAAGCTCCTACGAGCAGTACTTC
TRBJ1-1 | . | once | TRBV5-6 | CASSRRGFTEAFF | TGTGCCAGCAGCCGCCGGGGTTTCACTGAAGCTTTCTTT
TRBJ1-1 | . | . | TRBV28 | CASTLGGRNTEAFF | TGTGCCAGCACACTCGGAGGGCGAAACACTGAAGCTTTCTTT
TRBJ2-5 | . | . | TRBV7-2 | CASGAPTTQYF | TGTGCCAGCGGAGCCCCCACCACCCAGTACTTC
TRBJ1-1 | . | . | TRBV19 | CASTNDRLNTEAFF | TGTGCCAGTACCAATGACAGACTGAACACTGAAGCTTTCTTT
TRBJ1-6 | TRBD1 | . | TRBV2 | CASTLGQTNPLHF | TGTGCCAGCACGCTGGGACAGACTAATCCCCTCCACTTT